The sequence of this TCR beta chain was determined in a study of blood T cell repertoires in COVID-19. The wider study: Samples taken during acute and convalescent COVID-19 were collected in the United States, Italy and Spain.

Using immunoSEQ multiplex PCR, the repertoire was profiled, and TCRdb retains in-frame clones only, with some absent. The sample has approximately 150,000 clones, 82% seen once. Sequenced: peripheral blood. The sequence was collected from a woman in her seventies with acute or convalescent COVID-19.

The CDR3, as DNA: TGTGCCAGCAGCTTCGACAGGTACTCCTACAATGAGCAGTTCTTC. Its protein product is CASSFDRYSYNEQFF. The genes are TRBV9 and TRBJ2-1, with D perhaps TRBD1 (6 bases). V lost 4 bases and J 0 bases, leaving 11 bases between the germline ends. Per the germline V gene, CDR1 is SGDLS and CDR2 is YYNGEE. This CDR3 is built from 15 residues. Full variable domain (missing parts from reference TRBV9 and TRBJ2-1): DSGVTQTPKHLITATGQRVTLRCSPRSGDLSVYWYQQSLDQGLQFLIQYYNGEERAKGNILERFSAQQFPDLHSELNLSSLELGDSALYFCASSFDRYSYNEQFFGPGTRLTVL.